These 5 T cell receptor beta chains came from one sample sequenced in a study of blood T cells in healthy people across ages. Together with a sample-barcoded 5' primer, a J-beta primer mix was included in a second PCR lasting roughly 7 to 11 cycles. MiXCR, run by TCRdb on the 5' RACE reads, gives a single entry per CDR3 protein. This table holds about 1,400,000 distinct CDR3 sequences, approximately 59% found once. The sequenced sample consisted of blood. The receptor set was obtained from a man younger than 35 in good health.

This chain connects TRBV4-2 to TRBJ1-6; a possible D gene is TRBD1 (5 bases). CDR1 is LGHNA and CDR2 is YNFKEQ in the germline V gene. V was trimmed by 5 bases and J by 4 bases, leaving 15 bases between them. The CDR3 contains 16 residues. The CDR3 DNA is TGTGCCAGCAGCTCTCGTACGGGGGGTTATAATTCACCCCTCCACTTT. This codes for CASSSRTGGYNSPLHF.

The DNA of the CDR3 is TGTGCCAGCAGCTTAGATTGGGTGAGGGATGGTGAGCAGTTCTTC. As protein: CASSLDWVRDGEQFF. The chain employs TRBV11-2 and TRBJ2-1, with D perhaps TRBD2 (5 bases). V lost 0 bases and J lost 9, with 15 bases in between. This CDR3 region has 15 residues. CDR1 SGHAT and CDR2 FQNNGV come from the germline V gene.

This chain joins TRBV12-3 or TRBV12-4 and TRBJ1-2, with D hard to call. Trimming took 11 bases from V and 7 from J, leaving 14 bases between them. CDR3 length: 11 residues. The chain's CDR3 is CARRVGLGYTF. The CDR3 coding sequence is TGTGCCCGTCGGGTTGGGCTTGGCTACACCTTC.

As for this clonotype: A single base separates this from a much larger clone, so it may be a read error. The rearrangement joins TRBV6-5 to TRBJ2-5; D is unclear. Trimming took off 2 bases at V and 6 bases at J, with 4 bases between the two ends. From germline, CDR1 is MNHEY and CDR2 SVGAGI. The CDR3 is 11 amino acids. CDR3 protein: CASSYGQTQYF. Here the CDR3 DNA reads TGTGCCAGCAGTTACGGACAGACCCAGTACTTC.

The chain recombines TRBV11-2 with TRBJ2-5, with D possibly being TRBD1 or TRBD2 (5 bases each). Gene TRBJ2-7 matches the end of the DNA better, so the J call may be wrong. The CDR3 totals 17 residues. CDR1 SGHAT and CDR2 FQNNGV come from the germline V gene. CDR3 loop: CASSLRSYGALIDEQYF. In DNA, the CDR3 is TGTGCCAGCAGCCTTCGATCTTACGGGGCCCTAATAGACGAGCAGTACTTC.